These T cell receptor beta chains were read from a single sample in a study of blood T cell repertoires in COVID-19. The method was immunoSEQ multiplex PCR; TCRdb's version includes in-frame clones alone and lacks a portion of them. This table has 350,000 to 450,000 clones, approximately 86% appearing once. The sample comprised peripheral blood. Source of these receptors: a human donor in a cohort sampled during active COVID-19. CDR3s include the opening cysteine and the closing phenylalanine or tryptophan. Each record gives: D gene, V gene, J gene, clone size, CDR3 protein, CDR3 DNA. A D gene is named only where the DNA matches it firmly. Expanded clones are given a class, and other clones once, few, many or no size at all.

>-|TRBV6-5|TRBJ1-6|few
CASRHTGSPLHF
TGTGCCAGCAGACATACGGGTTCACCCCTCCACTTT
>-|TRBV7-2|TRBJ1-1|-
CASSLAPGENTEAFF
TGTGCCAGCAGCTTAGCCCCAGGGGAGAACACTGAAGCTTTCTTT
>-|TRBV10-3|TRBJ1-3|-
CAIRNPAGDATDRPGNTIYF
TGTGCCATCAGAAATCCCGCGGGGGATGCAACTGACAGGCCTGGAAACACCATATATTTT
>TRBD1|TRBV5-6|TRBJ2-1|once
CASSLVGEWDRSYNEQFF
TGTGCCAGCAGCTTGGTCGGGGAATGGGACAGGTCCTACAATGAGCAGTTCTTC
>-|TRBV6-6|TRBJ2-5|-
CASSPEGGRRETQYF
TGTGCCAGCAGTCCGGAGGGGGGGAGAAGAGAGACCCAGTACTTC
>-|TRBV19|TRBJ2-3|-
CASSIQGDPSTDTQYF
TGTGCCAGTAGTATCCAGGGCGATCCTAGCACAGATACGCAGTATTTT
>-|TRBV7-9|TRBJ2-3|-
CASSPRTPLGTDTQYF
TGTGCCAGCAGCCCTCGGACTCCCCTTGGCACAGATACGCAGTATTTT
>-|TRBV11-1|TRBJ2-7|-
CASSSDRTYEQYF
TGTGCCAGCAGTTCAGACAGAACCTACGAGCAGTACTTC
>-|TRBV19|TRBJ2-3|-
CASSTLVSTDTQYF
TGTGCCAGTAGCACTTTGGTGAGCACAGATACGCAGTATTTT
>-|TRBV3-1/TRBV3-2|TRBJ1-2|-
CASSQGLADYYGYTF
TGTGCCAGCAGCCAAGGGTTGGCAGACTACTATGGCTACACCTTC
>-|TRBV7-2|TRBJ1-4|-
CASSLDGGSGEKLFF
TGTGCCAGCAGCTTAGATGGGGGGAGCGGGGAAAAACTGTTTTTT
>TRBD1|TRBV25-1|TRBJ1-3|-
CASSDRQGGPGNTIYF
TGTGCCAGCAGTGACCGACAGGGAGGCCCTGGAAACACCATATATTTT
>-|TRBV5-1|TRBJ2-4|-
CASSHGPGTKNIQYF
TGCGCCAGCAGCCACGGCCCCGGGACCAAAAACATTCAGTACTTC
>-|TRBV4-1|TRBJ2-7|-
CASSQATHSSYEQYF
TGCGCCAGCAGCCAAGCCACCCACAGCTCCTACGAGCAGTACTTC
>TRBD1|TRBV19|TRBJ2-3|-
CASSTGQGNTDTQYF
TGTGCCAGTAGTACAGGACAGGGCAACACAGATACGCAGTATTTT
>-|TRBV27|TRBJ1-2|-
CASSRWAGGEYGYTF
TGTGCCAGCAGCCGATGGGCAGGAGGGGAATATGGCTACACCTTC
>TRBD2|TRBV10-3|TRBJ2-3|-
CAIAGTSGGSSDTQYF
TGTGCCATCGCAGGGACTAGCGGGGGGTCTTCAGATACGCAGTATTTT
>TRBD1|TRBV9|TRBJ1-2|-
CASSADRAYGYTF
TGTGCCAGCAGCGCTGACAGGGCCTATGGCTACACCTTC
>-|TRBV2|TRBJ1-1|-
CASSEAFGRDTISEAFF
TGTGCCAGCAGCGAGGCTTTTGGACGGGACACTATCTCTGAAGCTTTCTTT
>TRBD1|TRBV13|TRBJ1-1|few
CASRRTGGRGNTEAFF
TGTGCCAGCAGAAGAACAGGGGGCAGGGGGAACACTGAAGCTTTCTTT
>TRBD1|TRBV23-1|TRBJ1-1|-
CASSRDRENTEAFF
TGCGCCAGCAGTCGAGACAGGGAGAACACTGAAGCTTTCTTT
>-|TRBV23-1|TRBJ1-2|-
CASSQSLAGVCYGYTF
TGCGCCAGCAGTCAATCGTTGGCAGGGGTTTGCTATGGCTACACCTTC
>-|TRBV30|TRBJ1-4|-
CAWSRGDNEKLFF
TGTGCCTGGAGTCGGGGGGATAATGAAAAACTGTTTTTT
>TRBD2|TRBV3-1/TRBV3-2|TRBJ2-1|-
CASSQEAGRAFGNEQFF
TGTGCCAGCAGCCAAGAGGCCGGGAGGGCCTTTGGAAATGAGCAGTTCTTC
>TRBD2|TRBV5-1|TRBJ2-1|-
CASSPGTSGGSQWQFF
TGCGCCAGCAGCCCGGGGACTAGCGGGGGGTCGCAGTGGCAGTTCTTC
>TRBD1|TRBV6-5|TRBJ2-1|-
CASSFRTGDNEQFF
TGTGCCAGCAGTTTCAGGACAGGAGACAATGAGCAGTTCTTC
>-|TRBV7-6|TRBJ1-1|-
CASSLGRRGTEAFF
TGTGCCAGCAGCTTAGGGAGAAGAGGCACTGAAGCTTTCTTT
>TRBD2|TRBV10-1|TRBJ2-7|-
CASSTRLAELYEQYF
TGCGCCAGCAGTACCCGACTAGCTGAGTTGTACGAGCAGTACTTC
>-|TRBV7-8|TRBJ1-5|-
CASSLGGGREVFGNQPQHF
TGTGCCAGCAGCTTAGGAGGTGGGCGGGAGGTATTTGGCAATCAGCCCCAGCATTTT
>-|TRBV5-4|TRBJ2-3|-
CASSFEAVNTDTQYF
TGTGCCAGCAGCTTTGAGGCAGTCAATACAGATACGCAGTATTTT
>-|TRBV2|TRBJ2-1|-
CASSGTGHNEQFF
TGTGCCAGCAGTGGAACAGGGCACAATGAGCAGTTCTTC
>-|TRBV5-6|TRBJ2-7|-
CASSSYSHYEQYF
TGTGCCAGCAGCTCGTACTCCCATTACGAGCAGTACTTC